The rows below give T cell receptor beta chains drawn from one sample of a study of blood T cell repertoires in COVID-19. The method was immunoSEQ multiplex PCR; TCRdb's version includes in-frame clones alone and lacks a portion of them. The sample records hundreds of thousands of clones, roughly 90% being singletons. The sample consisted of peripheral blood. These receptors came from a man aged 18 to 30 with COVID-19, enrolled during active disease. The CDR3 runs from the conserved cysteine through the conserved F or W. D genes are given only for firm matches. For some rows the clone size is stated as once, few or many, or as a class when expanded; others skip it.

v_gene	j_gene	abundance	d_gene	CDR3aa	CDR3nt
TRBV2	TRBJ2-2	NA	TRBD2	CASSRLAGGGTGELFF	TGTGCCAGCAGCCGACTAGCGGGAGGAGGTACCGGGGAGCTGTTTTTT
TRBV9	TRBJ2-7	once	TRBD2	CASSSRGGEQYF	TGTGCCAGCAGCTCCCGGGGGGGCGAGCAGTACTTC
TRBV5-1	TRBJ2-3	NA	NA	CASSLNPSGGADTQYF	TGCGCCAGCAGCTTGAATCCATCCGGCGGGGCAGATACGCAGTATTTT
TRBV18	TRBJ2-7	NA	NA	CASSPPSAGSRYEQYF	TGTGCCAGCTCACCCCCTTCTGCAGGAAGTAGATACGAGCAGTACTTC
TRBV7-9	TRBJ1-1	NA	TRBD1	CASSVGTGNTEAFF	TGTGCCAGCAGCGTCGGGACAGGGAACACTGAAGCTTTCTTT
TRBV19	TRBJ2-7	NA	NA	CASSISTGTYYEQYF	TGTGCCAGTAGTATCAGTACAGGGACCTACTACGAGCAGTACTTC
TRBV2	TRBJ2-4	NA	TRBD1	CASSKFGTGSVTGKNIQYF	TGTGCCAGCAGTAAATTCGGGACAGGGAGTGTGACTGGTAAAAACATTCAGTACTTC
TRBV5-1	TRBJ1-1	NA	NA	CASRNTAAYEAFF	TGCGCCAGCAGGAACACCGCGGCGTATGAAGCTTTCTTT
TRBV27	TRBJ1-6	NA	TRBD1	CASSLEGTANSPLHF	TGTGCCAGCAGTTTAGAAGGGACAGCAAATTCACCCCTCCACTTT
TRBV7-2	TRBJ2-6	NA	TRBD2	CASSLRLAGTSGANVLTF	TGTGCCAGCAGCTTAAGACTAGCGGGGACCTCTGGGGCCAACGTCCTGACTTTC
TRBV5-1	TRBJ2-3	NA	NA	CASSLVAIDTDTQYF	TGCGCCAGCAGCTTAGTAGCGATAGACACAGATACGCAGTATTTT
TRBV3-1/TRBV3-2	TRBJ1-5	NA	TRBD1	CASSPGTGGQPQHF	TGTGCCAGCAGCCCAGGGACAGGGGGGCAGCCCCAGCATTTT
TRBV5-1	TRBJ2-2	NA	NA	CASSSFLAHGELFF	TGCGCCAGCAGCTCATTTTTGGCCCACGGGGAGCTGTTTTTT
TRBV29-1	TRBJ2-1	NA	TRBD2	CSVPTSGTQNEQFF	TGCAGCGTCCCGACTAGCGGAACCCAGAATGAGCAGTTCTTC
TRBV2	TRBJ2-1	once	TRBD1	CASSDDRGPYNEQFF	TGTGCCAGCAGCGATGACAGGGGACCCTACAATGAGCAGTTCTTC
TRBV6-5	TRBJ1-1	NA	NA	CASDRMNTEAFF	TGTGCCAGCGACAGGATGAACACTGAAGCTTTCTTT
TRBV11-3	TRBJ2-5	NA	NA	CASSHRGPRETQYF	TGTGCCAGCAGCCACCGAGGGCCTCGGGAGACCCAGTACTTC
TRBV6-6	TRBJ1-5	NA	NA	CASSSGGGGRNQPQHF	TGTGCCAGCAGTTCCGGGGGCGGGGGGAGGAATCAGCCCCAGCATTTT
TRBV12-3/TRBV12-4	TRBJ2-4	NA	NA	CASSLGGHIQYF	TGTGCCAGCAGTCTGGGGGGACACATTCAGTACTTC
TRBV14	TRBJ2-7	NA	NA	CASSQATLTGEQYF	TGTGCCAGCAGCCAAGCGACATTAACTGGCGAGCAGTACTTC
TRBV5-1	TRBJ2-1	NA	TRBD1	CASSSPGQGAYEQFF	TGCGCCAGCAGCTCACCGGGACAGGGGGCGTATGAGCAGTTCTTC
TRBV5-4	TRBJ2-5	NA	TRBD2	CASSLPSGGGETQYF	TGTGCCAGCAGCTTGCCTAGCGGGGGCGGAGAGACCCAGTACTTC
TRBV3-1/TRBV3-2	TRBJ1-1	NA	NA	CASSQEGSPTEAFF	TGTGCCAGCAGCCAAGAAGGTAGCCCCACTGAAGCTTTCTTT
TRBV2	TRBJ1-5	NA	NA	CASSEGTDRSNQPQHF	TGTGCCAGCAGTGAAGGGACAGATAGAAGCAATCAGCCCCAGCATTTT
TRBV9	TRBJ1-2	NA	TRBD1	CASSSLTGNYGYTF	TGTGCCAGCAGCTCACTGACAGGGAACTATGGCTACACCTTC
TRBV4-2	TRBJ2-1	NA	NA	CASSVAREQFF	TGTGCCAGCAGCGTGGCGAGGGAGCAGTTCTTC
TRBV18	TRBJ2-1	NA	NA	CASSPSRDEQFF	TGTGCCAGCTCACCATCGAGGGATGAGCAGTTCTTC
TRBV12-3/TRBV12-4	TRBJ2-7	NA	NA	CASRLRGSEQYF	TGTGCCAGCAGGCTAAGGGGGTCGGAGCAGTACTTC
TRBV18	TRBJ2-7	NA	NA	CASSPNTGRYSEQYF	TGTGCCAGCTCACCGAACACAGGAAGATACTCCGAGCAGTACTTC
TRBV15	TRBJ2-1	NA	NA	CATSRVFSVSYNEQFF	TGTGCCACCAGCAGAGTTTTCAGTGTTTCCTACAATGAGCAGTTCTTC
TRBV27	TRBJ2-7	NA	NA	CASSSGRSYEQYF	TGTGCCAGCAGTTCTGGCAGGTCCTACGAGCAGTACTTC
TRBV5-1	TRBJ2-3	NA	NA	CASRDYTDTQYF	TGCGCCAGCAGGGACTACACAGATACGCAGTATTTT
TRBV4-1	TRBJ2-1	NA	NA	CASTRDFNEQFF	TGCGCCAGCACCCGGGACTTCAATGAGCAGTTCTTC
TRBV4-1	TRBJ2-5	NA	TRBD1	CASSQGTGVLEEETQYF	TGCGCCAGCAGCCAAGGGACAGGGGTATTAGAAGAGGAGACCCAGTACTTC